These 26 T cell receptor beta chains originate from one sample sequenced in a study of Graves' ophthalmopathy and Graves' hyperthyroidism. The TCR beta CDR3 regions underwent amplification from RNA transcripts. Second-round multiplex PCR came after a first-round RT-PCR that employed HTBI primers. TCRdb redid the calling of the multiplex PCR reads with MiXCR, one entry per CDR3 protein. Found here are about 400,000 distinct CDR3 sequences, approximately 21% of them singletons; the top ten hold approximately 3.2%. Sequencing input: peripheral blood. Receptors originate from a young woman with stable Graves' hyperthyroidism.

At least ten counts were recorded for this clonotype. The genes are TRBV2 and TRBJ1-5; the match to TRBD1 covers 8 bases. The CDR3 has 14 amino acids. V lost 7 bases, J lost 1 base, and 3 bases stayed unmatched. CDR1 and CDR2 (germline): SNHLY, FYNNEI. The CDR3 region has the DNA TGTGCCAGCACCAGGGACAGGAGCAATCAGCCCCAGCATTTT. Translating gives CASTRDRSNQPQHF.

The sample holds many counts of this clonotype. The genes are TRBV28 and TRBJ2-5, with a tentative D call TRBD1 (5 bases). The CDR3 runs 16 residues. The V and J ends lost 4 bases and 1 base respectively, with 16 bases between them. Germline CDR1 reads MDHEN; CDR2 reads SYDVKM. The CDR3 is CASSSYSGSSQETQYF. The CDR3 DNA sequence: TGTGCCAGCAGTTCCTATTCAGGGTCATCCCAAGAGACCCAGTACTTC.

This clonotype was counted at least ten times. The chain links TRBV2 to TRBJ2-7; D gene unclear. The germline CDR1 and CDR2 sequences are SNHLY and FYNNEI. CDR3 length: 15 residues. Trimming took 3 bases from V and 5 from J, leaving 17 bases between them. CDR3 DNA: TGTGCCAGCAGTGAGCGGTTACTCCTGTTGCACGAGCAGTACTTC. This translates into CASSERLLLLHEQYF.

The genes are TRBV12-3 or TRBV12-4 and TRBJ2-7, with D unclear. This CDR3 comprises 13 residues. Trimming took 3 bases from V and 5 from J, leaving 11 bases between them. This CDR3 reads CASSLDEANEQYF. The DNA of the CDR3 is TGTGCCAGCAGTTTGGACGAAGCCAACGAGCAGTACTTC.

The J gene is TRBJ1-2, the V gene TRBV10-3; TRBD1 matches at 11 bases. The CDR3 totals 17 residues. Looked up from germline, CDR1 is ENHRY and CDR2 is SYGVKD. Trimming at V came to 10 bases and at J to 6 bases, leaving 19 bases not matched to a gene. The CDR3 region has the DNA TGTGCCAGCAGCGAGTCACTTGGACAGGGGGCGATTCATGGCTACACCTTC. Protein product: CASSESLGQGAIHGYTF.

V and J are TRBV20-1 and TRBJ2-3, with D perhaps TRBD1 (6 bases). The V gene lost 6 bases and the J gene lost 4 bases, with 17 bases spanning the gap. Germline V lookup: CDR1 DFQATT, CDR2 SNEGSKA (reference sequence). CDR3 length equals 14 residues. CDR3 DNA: TGCAGTGCCGAGACTGGGGGCGGTGCAGATACGCAGTATTTT. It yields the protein CSAETGGGADTQYF.

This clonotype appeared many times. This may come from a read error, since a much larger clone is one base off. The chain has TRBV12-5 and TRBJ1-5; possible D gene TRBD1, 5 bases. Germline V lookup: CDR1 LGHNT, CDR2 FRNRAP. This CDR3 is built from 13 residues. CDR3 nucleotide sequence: TGTGCTAGTACCGGGGGACTTAATCAGCCCCAGCGTTTT. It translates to CASTGGLNQPQRF.

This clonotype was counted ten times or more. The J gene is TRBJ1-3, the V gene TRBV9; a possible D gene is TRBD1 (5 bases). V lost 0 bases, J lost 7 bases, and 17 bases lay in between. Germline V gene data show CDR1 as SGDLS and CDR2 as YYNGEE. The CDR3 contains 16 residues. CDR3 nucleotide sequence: TGTGCCAGCAGCGTAGATTCGCCGGGGGTCGGGAACACCATATATTTT. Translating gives CASSVDSPGVGNTIYF.

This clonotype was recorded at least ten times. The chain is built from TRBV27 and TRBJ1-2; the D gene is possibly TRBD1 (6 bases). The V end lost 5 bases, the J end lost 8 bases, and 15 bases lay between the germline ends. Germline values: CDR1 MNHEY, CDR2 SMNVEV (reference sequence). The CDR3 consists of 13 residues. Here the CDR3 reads CASSTHRAGGYTF. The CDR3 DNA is TGTGCCAGCAGTACACACAGGGCGGGAGGCTACACCTTC.

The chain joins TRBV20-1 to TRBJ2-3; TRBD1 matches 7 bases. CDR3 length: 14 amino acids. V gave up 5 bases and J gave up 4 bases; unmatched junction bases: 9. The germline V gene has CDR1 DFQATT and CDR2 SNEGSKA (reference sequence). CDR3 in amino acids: CSAPRTGLSDTQYF. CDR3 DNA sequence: TGCAGTGCTCCACGGACAGGACTCTCAGATACGCAGTATTTT.

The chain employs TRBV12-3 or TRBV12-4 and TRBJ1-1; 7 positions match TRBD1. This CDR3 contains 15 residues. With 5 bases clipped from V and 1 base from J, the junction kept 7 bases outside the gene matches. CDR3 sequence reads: CASSATGTANTEAFF. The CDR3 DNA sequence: TGTGCCAGCAGTGCCACCGGGACAGCGAACACTGAAGCTTTCTTT.

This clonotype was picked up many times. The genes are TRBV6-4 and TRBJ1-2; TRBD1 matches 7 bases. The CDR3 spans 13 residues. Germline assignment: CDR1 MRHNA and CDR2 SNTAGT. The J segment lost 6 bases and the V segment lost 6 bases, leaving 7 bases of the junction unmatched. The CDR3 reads CASRQGGRDGYTF. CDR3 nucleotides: TGTGCCAGCAGGCAAGGGGGCAGGGATGGCTACACCTTC.

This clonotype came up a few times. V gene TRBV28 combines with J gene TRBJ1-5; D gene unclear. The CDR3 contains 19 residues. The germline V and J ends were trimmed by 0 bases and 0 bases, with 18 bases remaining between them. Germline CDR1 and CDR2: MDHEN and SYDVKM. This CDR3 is CASSLWRLLLENSNQPQHF. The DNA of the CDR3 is TGTGCCAGCAGTTTATGGAGGTTATTACTTGAGAATAGCAATCAGCCCCAGCATTTT.

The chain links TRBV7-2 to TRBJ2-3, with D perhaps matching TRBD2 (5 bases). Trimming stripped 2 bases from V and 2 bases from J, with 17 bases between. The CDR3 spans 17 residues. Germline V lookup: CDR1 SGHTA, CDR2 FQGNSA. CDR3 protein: CASSLWASPKLTDTQYF. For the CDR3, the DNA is TGTGCCAGCAGCTTATGGGCTAGCCCTAAGCTCACAGATACGCAGTATTTT.

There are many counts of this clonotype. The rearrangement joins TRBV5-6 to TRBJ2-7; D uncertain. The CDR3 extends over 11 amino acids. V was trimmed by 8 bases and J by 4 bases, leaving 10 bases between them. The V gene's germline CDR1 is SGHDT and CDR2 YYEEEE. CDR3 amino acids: CARPRWYEQYF. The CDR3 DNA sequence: TGTGCCAGACCCCGCTGGTACGAGCAGTACTTC.

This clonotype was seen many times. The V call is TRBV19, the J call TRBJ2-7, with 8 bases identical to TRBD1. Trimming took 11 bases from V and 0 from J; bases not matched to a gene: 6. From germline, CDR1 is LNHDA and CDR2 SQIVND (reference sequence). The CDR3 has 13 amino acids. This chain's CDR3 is CAGTTGDSYEQYF. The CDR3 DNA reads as TGTGCCGGGACGACAGGGGACTCCTACGAGCAGTACTTC.

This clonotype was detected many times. The CDR3 sequence: CASSQRGGETQYF. The CDR3 DNA follows: TGTGCCAGCAGTCAGCGGGGAGGGGAGACCCAGTACTTC. This chain connects TRBV12-3 or TRBV12-4 to TRBJ2-5; 7 positions match TRBD2. The V gene end was trimmed by 5 bases and the J gene end by 5 bases; junction bases not matched to a gene: 5. This CDR3 region has 13 residues.

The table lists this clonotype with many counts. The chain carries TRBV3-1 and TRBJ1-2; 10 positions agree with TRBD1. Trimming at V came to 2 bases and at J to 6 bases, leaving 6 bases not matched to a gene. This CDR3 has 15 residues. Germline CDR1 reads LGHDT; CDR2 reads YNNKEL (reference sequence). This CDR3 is CASSQRGQGKHGYTF. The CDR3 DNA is TGTGCCAGCAGCCAACGGGGACAGGGGAAGCATGGCTACACCTTC.

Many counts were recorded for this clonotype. CDR3 bases: TGCAGTGCTAGAGATCGACGGGGATTCTCTGAAGCTTTCTTT. This sequence encodes CSARDRRGFSEAFF. The J gene is TRBJ1-1, the V gene TRBV20-1; D gene ambiguous. From germline, CDR1 is DFQATT and CDR2 SNEGSKA (reference sequence). This CDR3 has 14 residues. Between the trimmed V and J ends, which lost 0 bases and 6 bases, there was a span of 14 bases.

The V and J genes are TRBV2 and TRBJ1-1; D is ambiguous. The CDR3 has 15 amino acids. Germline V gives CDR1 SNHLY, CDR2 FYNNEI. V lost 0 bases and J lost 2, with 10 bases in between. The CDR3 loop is CASSEAWAENTEAFF. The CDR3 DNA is TGTGCCAGCAGTGAAGCTTGGGCGGAAAACACTGAAGCTTTCTTT.

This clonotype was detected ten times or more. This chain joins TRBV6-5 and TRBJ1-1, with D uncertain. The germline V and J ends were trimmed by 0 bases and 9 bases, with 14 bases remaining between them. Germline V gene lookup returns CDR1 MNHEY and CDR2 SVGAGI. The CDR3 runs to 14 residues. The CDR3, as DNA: TGTGCCAGCAGTTACTCCGACTCACGACCGCAAGCTTTCTTT. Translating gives CASSYSDSRPQAFF.

CDR3: CASSYAPGVEAFF. The CDR3 DNA sequence: TGTGCCAGCAGTTACGCCCCAGGGGTAGAAGCTTTCTTT. The chain couples TRBV6-2 or TRBV6-3 to TRBJ1-1, with D perhaps TRBD1 (6 bases). Trimming cost V 2 bases and J 8 bases, with 12 bases left between them. Germline V gene sequence: CDR1 MNHEY, CDR2 SVGEGT. This CDR3 region has 13 residues.

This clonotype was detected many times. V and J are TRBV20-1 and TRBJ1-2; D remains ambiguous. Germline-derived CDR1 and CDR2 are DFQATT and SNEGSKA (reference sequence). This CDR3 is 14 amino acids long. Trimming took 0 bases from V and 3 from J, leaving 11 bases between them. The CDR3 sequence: CSARDEVTDYGYTF. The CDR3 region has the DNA TGCAGTGCTAGAGATGAGGTAACAGACTATGGCTACACCTTC.

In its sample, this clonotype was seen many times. CDR3 bases: TGCAGTGTTCTTGGGGACTATGGCTACACCTTC. It yields the protein CSVLGDYGYTF. This chain connects TRBV20-1 to TRBJ1-2; D unclear. The V and J ends lost 7 bases and 3 bases respectively, with 9 bases between them. Germline V gene sequence: CDR1 DFQATT, CDR2 SNEGSKA (reference sequence). This CDR3 is 11 amino acids long.

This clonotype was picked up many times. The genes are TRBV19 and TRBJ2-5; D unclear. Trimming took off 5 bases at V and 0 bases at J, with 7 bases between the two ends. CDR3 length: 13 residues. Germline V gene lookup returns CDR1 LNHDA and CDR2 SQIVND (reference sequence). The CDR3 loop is CASSERDQETQYF. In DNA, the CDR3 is TGTGCCAGTAGTGAACGGGACCAAGAGACCCAGTACTTC.

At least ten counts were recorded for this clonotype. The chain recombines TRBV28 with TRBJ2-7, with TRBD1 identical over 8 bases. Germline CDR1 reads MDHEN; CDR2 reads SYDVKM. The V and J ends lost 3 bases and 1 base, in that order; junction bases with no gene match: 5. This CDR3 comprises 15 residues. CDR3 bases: TGTGCCAGCAGTTTGGACAGGGACGGGTCCTACGAGCAGTACTTC. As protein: CASSLDRDGSYEQYF.